The 18 T cell receptor beta chains reported below all come from one sample, sequenced in a study of untreated major depressive disorder. Assay: immunoSEQ multiplex PCR; the TCRdb copy retains only in-frame clones and omits some. The table shows approximately 20,000 clones, with more than 75% occurring only once. The sample was CD4+ T cells from PBMCs. These TCRs come from a woman aged 25-40 years in good health.

V gene TRBV2 combines with J gene TRBJ1-1; D ambiguous. The CDR3 has 12 residues. The germline V and J ends were trimmed by 5 bases and 5 bases, with 9 bases remaining between them. Looked up from germline, CDR1 is SNHLY and CDR2 is FYNNEI. The CDR3 loop reads CASSLQRTEAFF. CDR3 bases: TGTGCCAGCAGTTTGCAGCGAACTGAAGCTTTCTTT.

This clone occurred a few times. The chain recombines TRBV6-4 with TRBJ2-3, with a tentative D call TRBD2 (6 bases). From germline, CDR1 is MRHNA and CDR2 SNTAGT. Trimming removed 3 bases from V and 4 bases from J, with 11 bases in between. The CDR3 extends over 14 amino acids. For the CDR3, the DNA is TGTGCCAGCAGTGAAGGCGGGAACGCAGATACGCAGTATTTT. Protein sequence: CASSEGGNADTQYF.

The V gene is TRBV7-2, the J gene TRBJ2-1, with 10 nucleotides matching TRBD2. Germline V gives CDR1 SGHTA, CDR2 FQGNSA. V dropped 2 bases and J dropped 6; count of bases not matched to a gene: 7. The CDR3 has 16 residues. The CDR3: CASSLLPSGSRNEQFF. The CDR3 DNA follows: TGTGCCAGCAGCTTACTGCCTAGCGGGAGCCGCAATGAGCAGTTCTTC.

This clone is a singleton in its sample. The rearrangement links TRBV2 to TRBJ2-6; D uncertain. Trimming pared 5 bases from V and 0 bases from J, leaving 5 bases between. This CDR3 region has 14 residues. CDR1 is SNHLY and CDR2 is FYNNEI in the germline V gene. The CDR3, as DNA: TGTGCCAGCAGTACGTCCTCTGGGGCCAACGTCCTGACTTTC. Protein: CASSTSSGANVLTF. The variable domain in full, completed from reference TRBV2 and TRBJ2-6, reads EPEVTQTPSHQVTQMGQEVILRCVPISNHLYFYWYRQILGQKVEFLVSFYNNEISEKSEIFDDQFSVERPDGSNFTLKIRSTKLEDSAMYFCASSTSSGANVLTFGAGSRLTVL.

V usage is TRBV6-5 and J usage is TRBJ2-2; D perhaps matches TRBD2 (5 bases). This CDR3 has 14 amino acids. Germline lookup yields CDR1 MNHEY and CDR2 SVGAGI. Trimming removed 6 bases at V and 3 bases at J, with 11 bases between. CDR3 loop: CASRQSGYTGELFF. CDR3 DNA: TGTGCCAGCAGACAAAGCGGATACACCGGGGAGCTGTTTTTT.

As regards this clone: The identical CDR3 is also encoded by other nucleotide sequences in the sample. This sequence joins TRBV7-2 and TRBJ2-1; the D is unclear. V lost 5 bases and J 4 bases, leaving 9 bases between the germline ends. Germline CDR1 is SGHTA and CDR2 is FQGNSA. The CDR3 totals 13 residues. The CDR3 sequence: CASSPGSYNEQFF. CDR3 coding DNA: TGTGCCAGCAGCCCAGGAAGTTACAATGAGCAGTTCTTC.

This clone was detected once. J is TRBJ1-4 and V is TRBV11-2, with 7 bases lining up with TRBD1. The CDR3 covers 14 residues. Germline loops: CDR1 SGHAT, CDR2 FQNNGV. With V trimmed by 9 bases and J by 4 bases, 8 bases remained unmatched. CDR3: CASKPGQINEKLFF. For the CDR3, the DNA is TGTGCCAGTAAACCGGGACAGATTAATGAAAAACTGTTTTTT.

V usage is TRBV6-1 and J usage is TRBJ2-5; 12 positions agree with TRBD1. The CDR3 is 14 amino acids. Trimming removed 6 bases from V and 5 bases from J; junction bases left unmatched: 4. In germline, CDR1 is MNHNS, CDR2 SASEGT. CDR3 sequence: CASRGTGGMETQYF. CDR3 nucleotides: TGTGCCAGCAGGGGGACAGGGGGCATGGAGACCCAGTACTTC.

V is TRBV18 and J is TRBJ2-3, with 9 positions matching TRBD2. The CDR3 runs to 15 residues. CDR1 is KGHSH and CDR2 is LQKENI in the germline V gene. Unmatched junction bases numbered 3, after V lost 3 bases and J lost 2 bases. CDR3 sequence reads: CASSPTSGDTDTQYF. The CDR3 nucleotides read TGTGCCAGCTCACCGACTAGCGGTGACACAGATACGCAGTATTTT.

This chain uses TRBV5-1 with TRBJ2-1; TRBD2 aligns across 15 bases. The ends lost 4 bases at V and 4 bases at J; junction bases unmatched: 6. In germline, CDR1 is SGHRS, CDR2 YFSETQ. This CDR3 has 17 amino acids. CDR3 coding DNA: TGCGCCAGCAGCACTGTAGGACTAGCGGGAGGGTACAATGAGCAGTTCTTC. Translating it yields CASSTVGLAGGYNEQFF.

This clone was detected once. V and J are TRBV7-5 and TRBJ2-1; the listed D gene, TRBD2, was not tested against the DNA. TRBV7-5 constitutes a pseudogene. This CDR3 has 14 residues. This CDR3 is CARSLNGGDNEQFF. The CDR3 bases are TGTGCCAGAAGCTTAAACGGCGGGGACAATGAGCAGTTCTTC.

The chain has TRBV19 and TRBJ2-2; 7 bases line up with TRBD1. Trimming took 6 bases from V and 1 from J; bases not matched to a gene: 8. The CDR3 is made up of 16 amino acids. CDR1 and CDR2 (germline): LNHDA, SQIVND (reference sequence). The DNA of the CDR3 is TGTGCCAGTAGCACCTGGGGACAGATGAACACCGGGGAGCTGTTTTTT. Translated: CASSTWGQMNTGELFF.

The rearrangement uses TRBV5-6 and TRBJ2-7; 11 bases fit TRBD2. Germline assignment: CDR1 SGHDT and CDR2 YYEEEE. There are 16 residues in the CDR3. With V trimmed by 2 bases and J by 4 bases, 8 bases remained unmatched. This CDR3 reads CASSLSLAGGDYEQYF. The CDR3 DNA reads as TGTGCCAGCAGCTTAAGTCTAGCGGGAGGCGATTACGAGCAGTACTTC.

This clone appeared a single time. This chain connects TRBV5-1 to TRBJ2-3, with TRBD2 identical over 14 bases. The CDR3 length is 18 residues. V was pared by 5 bases and J by 2 bases, with 10 bases of the junction left unmatched. Germline assignment: CDR1 SGHRS and CDR2 YFSETQ. For the CDR3, the DNA is TGCGCCAGCAGGGAAGGGACTAGCGGGAGACCGATCACAGATACGCAGTATTTT. As protein: CASREGTSGRPITDTQYF. Together with reference TRBV5-1 and TRBJ2-3, the CDR3 gives the full variable domain: KAGVTQTPRYLIKTRGQQVTLSCSPISGHRSVSWYQQTPGQGLQFLFEYFSETQRNKGNFPGRFSGRQFSNSRSEMNVSTLELGDSALYLCASREGTSGRPITDTQYFGPGTRLTVL.

This chain joins TRBV28 and TRBJ2-3; 7 nucleotides agree with TRBD2. From germline, CDR1 is MDHEN and CDR2 SYDVKM. The CDR3 is 11 amino acids. V lost 8 bases and J lost 4; bases outside the gene matches: 0. The CDR3 coding sequence is TGTGCCAGCGGGAGGGCAGATACGCAGTATTTT. Protein sequence: CASGRADTQYF.

The CDR3 sequence: CASSGGQGSLVNEKLFF. In nucleotides, the CDR3 is TGTGCCAGCAGCGGGGGACAGGGGTCCTTGGTTAATGAAAAACTGTTTTTT. The V and J genes are TRBV5-6 and TRBJ1-4, with 10 bases aligning to TRBD1. The CDR3 covers 17 residues. Looked up from germline, CDR1 is SGHDT and CDR2 is YYEEEE. V lost 4 bases, J lost 4 bases, and 10 bases stayed unmatched. Drawing the rest from reference TRBV5-6 and TRBJ1-4, the complete variable domain is DAGVTQSPTHLIKTRGQQVTLRCSPKSGHDTVSWYQQALGQGPQFIFQYYEEEERQRGNFPDRFSGHQFPNYSSELNVNALLLGDSALYLCASSGGQGSLVNEKLFFGSGTQLSVL.

This sequence joins TRBV5-6 and TRBJ2-3, with a weak D call TRBD2 (6 bases). Trimming took 4 bases from V and 0 from J, leaving 18 bases between them. CDR1 and CDR2 (germline): SGHDT, YYEEEE. The CDR3 has 17 residues. CDR3 sequence: CASSARRESASTDTQYF. The DNA of the CDR3 is TGTGCCAGCAGCGCGCGCCGGGAGTCAGCTAGCACAGATACGCAGTATTTT.

The rearrangement links TRBV7-8 to TRBJ2-1; unclear D gene. The CDR3 length is 15 residues. Germline CDR1 SGHVS, CDR2 FQNEAQ. Trimming removed 2 bases at V and 2 bases at J, with 10 bases between. CDR3 residues: CASSLRGATYNEQFF. In DNA, the CDR3 is TGTGCCAGCAGCTTAAGAGGAGCAACCTACAATGAGCAGTTCTTC.